This T cell receptor (beta chain) was observed in a study of blood T cells in healthy people across ages. This clonotype was counted once. Antigen unknown. A second PCR, run for about 7 to 12 cycles, used a sample-barcoded 5' primer plus a J-beta primer mix. Each cDNA molecule was tagged by a template-switch adaptor with 12 random nucleotides. TCRdb re-derived calls from the 5' RACE reads in MiXCR, one entry per CDR3 protein. The repertoire includes under 850,000 distinct CDR3 sequences, roughly 35% of them detected once, and over 10% sits in the top ten. Study-level results: Getting older went along with TCR beta diversity per million T cells dropping roughly linearly.

Sequencing used blood. This receptor was identified in a man between 18 and 35 years old in good health.

The CDR3 coding sequence is TGCGCCAGCAGCTTGCCTGGGACTGGGAATTCACCCCTCCACTTT. Its protein is CASSLPGTGNSPLHF. V gene TRBV5-1 combines with J gene TRBJ1-6; TRBD1 might be the D (5 bases). The CDR3 runs to 15 residues. Germline V gene data show CDR1 as SGHRS and CDR2 as YFSETQ. V lost 1 base to trimming and J lost 7 bases, with 12 bases between them.